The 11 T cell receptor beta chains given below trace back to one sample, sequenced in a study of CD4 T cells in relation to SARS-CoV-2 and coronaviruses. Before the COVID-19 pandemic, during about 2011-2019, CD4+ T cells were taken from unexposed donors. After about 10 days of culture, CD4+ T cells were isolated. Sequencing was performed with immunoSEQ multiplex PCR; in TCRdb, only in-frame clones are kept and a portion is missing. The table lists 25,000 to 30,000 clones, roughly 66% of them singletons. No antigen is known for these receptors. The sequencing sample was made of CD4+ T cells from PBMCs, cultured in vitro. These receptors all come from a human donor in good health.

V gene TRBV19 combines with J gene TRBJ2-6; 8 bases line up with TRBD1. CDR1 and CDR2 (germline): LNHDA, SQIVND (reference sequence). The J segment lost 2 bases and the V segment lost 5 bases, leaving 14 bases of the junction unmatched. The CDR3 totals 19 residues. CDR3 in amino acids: CASSWRTGTPLAGANVLTF. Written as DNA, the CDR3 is TGTGCCAGTAGTTGGAGGACAGGGACACCGCTCGCTGGGGCCAACGTCCTGACTTTC.

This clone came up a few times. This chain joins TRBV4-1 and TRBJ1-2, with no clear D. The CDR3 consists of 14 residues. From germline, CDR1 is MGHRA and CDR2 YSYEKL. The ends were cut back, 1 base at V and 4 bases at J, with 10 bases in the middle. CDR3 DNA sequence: TGCGCCAGCAGCCAAGGACCCTCTGCCTATGGCTACACCTTC. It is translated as CASSQGPSAYGYTF.

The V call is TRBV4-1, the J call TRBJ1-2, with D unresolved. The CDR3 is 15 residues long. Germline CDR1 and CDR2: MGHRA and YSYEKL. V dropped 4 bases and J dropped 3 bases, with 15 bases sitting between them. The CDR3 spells CASSPYPEQYYGYTF. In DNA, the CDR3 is TGCGCCAGCAGCCCCTACCCCGAACAGTACTATGGCTACACCTTC.

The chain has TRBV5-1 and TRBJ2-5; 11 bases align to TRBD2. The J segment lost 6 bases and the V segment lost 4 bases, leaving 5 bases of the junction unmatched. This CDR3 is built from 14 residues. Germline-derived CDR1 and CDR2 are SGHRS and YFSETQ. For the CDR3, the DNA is TGCGCCAGCAGCCCTAGCGGGAGGTCCCAGACCCAGTACTTC. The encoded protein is CASSPSGRSQTQYF.

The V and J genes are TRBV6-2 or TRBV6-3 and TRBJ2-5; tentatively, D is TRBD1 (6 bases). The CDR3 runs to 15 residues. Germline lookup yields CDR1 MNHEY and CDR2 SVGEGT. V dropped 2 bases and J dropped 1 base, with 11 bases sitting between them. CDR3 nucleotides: TGTGCCAGCAGTTACACAGGGCTCTCCCAAGAGACCCAGTACTTC. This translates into CASSYTGLSQETQYF.

CDR3 in amino acids: CASSPGGMGDTEAFF. The CDR3 DNA is TGCGCCAGCAGCCCCGGGGGGATGGGCGACACTGAAGCTTTCTTT. The V call is TRBV10-1, the J call TRBJ1-1; D is possibly TRBD1 (5 bases). The V gene's germline CDR1 is WNHNN and CDR2 SYGVQD (reference sequence). This CDR3 region has 15 residues. The V end was cut by 6 bases, the J end by 3 bases, with 17 bases between.

The CDR3, as DNA: TGTGCCAGCAGCTACGATACAGGGACTACTGAAGCTTTCTTT. Translation: CASSYDTGTTEAFF. The genes are TRBV5-4 and TRBJ1-1; perhaps TRBD1 as D (6 bases). The germline V and J ends were trimmed by 3 bases and 5 bases, with 14 bases remaining between them. CDR1 is SGHNT and CDR2 is YYREEE in the germline V gene (reference sequence). The CDR3 loop spans 14 amino acids.

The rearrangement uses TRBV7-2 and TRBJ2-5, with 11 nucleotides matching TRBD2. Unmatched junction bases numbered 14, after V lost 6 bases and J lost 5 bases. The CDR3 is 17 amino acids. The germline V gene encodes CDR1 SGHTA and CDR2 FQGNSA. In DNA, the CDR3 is TGTGCCAGCAGGAGGACCGCTATAGCGGGGGGGCGGGAGACCCAGTACTTC. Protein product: CASRRTAIAGGRETQYF.

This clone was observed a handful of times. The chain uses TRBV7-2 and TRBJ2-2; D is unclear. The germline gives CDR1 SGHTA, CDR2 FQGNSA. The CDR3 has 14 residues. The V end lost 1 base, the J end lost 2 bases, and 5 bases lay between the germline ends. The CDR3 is CASSLVLNTGELFF. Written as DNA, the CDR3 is TGTGCCAGCAGCTTAGTACTCAACACCGGGGAGCTGTTTTTT.

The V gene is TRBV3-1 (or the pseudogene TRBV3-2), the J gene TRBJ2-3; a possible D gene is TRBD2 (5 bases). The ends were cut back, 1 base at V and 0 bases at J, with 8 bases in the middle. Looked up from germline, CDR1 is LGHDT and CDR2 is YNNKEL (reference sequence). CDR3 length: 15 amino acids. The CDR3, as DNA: TGTGCCAGCAGCCAAGGAGGACTGAGCACAGATACGCAGTATTTT. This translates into CASSQGGLSTDTQYF.

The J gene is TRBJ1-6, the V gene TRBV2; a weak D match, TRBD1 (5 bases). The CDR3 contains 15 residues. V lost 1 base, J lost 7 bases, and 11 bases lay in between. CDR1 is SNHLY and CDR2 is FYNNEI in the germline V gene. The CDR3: CASSEVRGNNSPLHF. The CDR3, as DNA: TGTGCCAGCAGTGAAGTGAGGGGTAACAATTCACCCCTCCACTTT.